The clone carrying this TCR beta chain has just a few counts. The source of the sample is a study of identifying expanded T cells in peripheral blood. The repertoire was sequenced with immunoSEQ multiplex PCR; TCRdb's copy has only in-frame clones and lacks some. The data contain roughly 100,000 clones, approximately 88% of them seen just once; the ten biggest clones take up about 14%. The sample taken for sequencing was blood. This receptor was identified in a person aged 18 to 75 in good health.

The CDR3 DNA reads TGTGCCAGCAGTTTAATTTTCGGATTCAATCAGCCCCAGCATTTT. This encodes CASSLIFGFNQPQHF. The rearrangement uses TRBV27 and TRBJ1-5; D call uncertain. Germline assignment: CDR1 MNHEY and CDR2 SMNVEV (reference sequence). This CDR3 region has 15 residues. With 2 bases removed from V and 3 bases from J, the gap between germline ends came to 11 bases.